This T cell receptor (beta chain) emerged from a study of CXCR3-negative and CXCR3-positive naive CD8 T cells. Study-level findings and limits: Both naive subsets, CXCR3-negative and CXCR3-positive, displayed similar TRBV-TRBJ usage, unlike memory cells. More hydrophobic TRB CDR3s were found in CXCR3-positive naive cells than in CXCR3-negative naive cells.

Notes on this clonotype: Its antigen is as yet unknown.

Carrying UMI labels, the TRB cDNA libraries were prepared through 5' RACE. TCRdb reprocessed the 5' RACE reads, keeping one entry per CDR3 protein, no DNA. The sample table sets out about 130,000 distinct CDR3 sequences. Identification of naive CD8+ T cells rested on CD45RO-CCR7+CD27+CD95- status. The source material was naive CXCR3- CD8+ T cells from blood. The subset is: CD45RO-CCR7+CD27+CD95- naive CD8+ T cells lacking CXCR3 (TNR3-). The sequence was collected from a human donor in good health. Some clones in this sample may be carry-over from other donors' samples.

CDR3 sequence reads: CASRALWDSPHNEQFF. The chain joins TRBV7-2 to TRBJ2-1; as DNA is missing, the TRBD2 call by TCRdb cannot be tested. The CDR3 sequence is 16 residues long. The germline gives CDR1 SGHTA, CDR2 FQGNSA.